The entry below gives a single TCR beta chain sequence along with its context. The length of the CDR3 is 15 residues. Germline V gives CDR1 SEHNR, CDR2 FQNEAQ (reference sequence). J lost 1 base, V lost 6 bases, and 5 bases had no gene match. This record belongs to a study of radiation and T cells in renal cell carcinoma. Time point in this sample: blood 4 weeks post-SBRT, at nephrectomy. Regarding treatment: 15 Gy SBRT to primary tumor, nephrectomy 4 weeks later. Radiation-treated patients gave blood at baseline, week 2 and week 4. Measured with immunoSEQ multiplex PCR; TCRdb has only the in-frame clones, and not every one. Of 150,000 or so clones in the sample, about 85% were seen once.

The origin of this receptor is a woman in her forties or fifties with renal cell carcinoma. The sequencing used blood, collected from a patient whose treatment included radiotherapy and nephrectomy. The chain couples TRBV7-9 to TRBJ2-2, with 7 bases matching TRBD1. The CDR3 loop is CASRPGQKNTGELFF. CDR3 in DNA: TGTGCCAGCAGACCGGGACAGAAGAACACCGGGGAGCTGTTTTTT.